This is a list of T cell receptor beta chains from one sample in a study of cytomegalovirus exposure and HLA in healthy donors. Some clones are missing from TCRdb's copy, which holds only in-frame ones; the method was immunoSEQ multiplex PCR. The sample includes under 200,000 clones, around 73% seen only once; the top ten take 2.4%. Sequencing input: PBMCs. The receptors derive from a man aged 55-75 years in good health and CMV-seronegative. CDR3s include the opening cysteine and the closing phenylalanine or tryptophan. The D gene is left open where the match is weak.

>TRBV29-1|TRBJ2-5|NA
CSGIEQGSTQYF
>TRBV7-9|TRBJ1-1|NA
CASSLAGRENTEAFF
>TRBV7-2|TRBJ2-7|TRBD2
CASSLERFPGALAGYEQYF
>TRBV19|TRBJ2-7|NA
CASSRSGLREQYF
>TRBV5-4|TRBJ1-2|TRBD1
CASSSGQVKYGYTF
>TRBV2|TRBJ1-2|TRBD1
CASSEAAGGKYGYTF
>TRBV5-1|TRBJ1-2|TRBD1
CASSWTGLAGGYGYTF
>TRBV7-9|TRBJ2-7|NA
CASSPRLAPLGDEQYF
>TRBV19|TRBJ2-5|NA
CASSIRDTDYQETQYF
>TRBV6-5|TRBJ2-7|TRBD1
CASRQGASEQYF
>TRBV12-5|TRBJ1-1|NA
CASGDTVGAGNTEAFF
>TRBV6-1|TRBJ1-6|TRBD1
CASGPDRADSPLHF
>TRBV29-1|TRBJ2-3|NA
CSVEDQRGYFLLDTQYF
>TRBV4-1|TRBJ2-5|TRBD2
CASSLRGGAEETQYF
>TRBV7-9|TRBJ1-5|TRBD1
CASSLGDRGTSQHF
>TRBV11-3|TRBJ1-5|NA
CASSLAFRGSNQPQHF
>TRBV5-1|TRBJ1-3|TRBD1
CASTLGTGGNTIYF
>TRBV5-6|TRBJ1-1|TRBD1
CASSNLRDRSRGAEAFF
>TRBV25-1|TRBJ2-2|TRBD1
CASSEPGQGRGELFF
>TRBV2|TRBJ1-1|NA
CASSEIQAMNTEAFF
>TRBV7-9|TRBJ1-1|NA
CASSLVRGTGTEAFF
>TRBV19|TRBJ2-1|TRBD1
CASSLRTGGDEQFF
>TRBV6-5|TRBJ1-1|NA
CASRGPQNTEAFF
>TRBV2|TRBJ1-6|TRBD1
CASSPGQGYNSPLHF
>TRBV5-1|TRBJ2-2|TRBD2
CASSPEPSGGPSNTGELFF
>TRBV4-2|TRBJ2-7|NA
CASSQDRGFGEQYF
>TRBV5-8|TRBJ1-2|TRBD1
CASSLTGGPNYGYTF
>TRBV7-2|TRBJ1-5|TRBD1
CASSPGTGAHQPQHF